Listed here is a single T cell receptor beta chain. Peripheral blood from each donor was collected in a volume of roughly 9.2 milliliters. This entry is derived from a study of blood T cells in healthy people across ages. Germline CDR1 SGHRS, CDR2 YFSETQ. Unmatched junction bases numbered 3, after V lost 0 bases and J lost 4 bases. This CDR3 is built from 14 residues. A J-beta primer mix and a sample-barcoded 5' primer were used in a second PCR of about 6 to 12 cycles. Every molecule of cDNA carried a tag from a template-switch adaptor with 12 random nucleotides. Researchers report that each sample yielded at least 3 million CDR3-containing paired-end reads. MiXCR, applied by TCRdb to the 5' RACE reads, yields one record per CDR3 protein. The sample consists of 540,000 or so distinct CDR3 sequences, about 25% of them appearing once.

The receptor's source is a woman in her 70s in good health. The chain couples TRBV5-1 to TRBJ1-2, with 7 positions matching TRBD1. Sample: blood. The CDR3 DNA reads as TGCGCCAGCAGCTTGGAGGAGGGGGCCTATGGCTACACCTTC. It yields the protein CASSLEEGAYGYTF.